The 28 T cell receptor beta chains given below trace back to one sample, sequenced in a study of identical twins. TCRdb re-derived calls from the 5' RACE reads in MiXCR, one entry per CDR3 protein. The table records under 500,000 distinct CDR3 sequences, roughly an eighth of them present only once. This sample was shared with a second study, whose subject was yellow fever vaccine responses in identical twins.

Sequencing was carried out using CD4+ T cells sorted from blood. The source of these receptors is a woman in her late teens or twenties in good health.

CDR3 DNA: TGCGCCAGCACTCCCGCCGGGACAACGAACACTGAAGCTTTCTTT. It is translated as CASTPAGTTNTEAFF. V is TRBV5-1 and J is TRBJ1-1; TRBD1 might be the D (6 bases). This CDR3 is 15 amino acids long. The germline V gene has CDR1 SGHRS and CDR2 YFSETQ. V gave up 6 bases and J gave up 1 base, with 16 bases separating them. Full variable domain (missing parts from reference TRBV5-1 and TRBJ1-1): KAGVTQTPRYLIKTRGQQVTLSCSPISGHRSVSWYQQTPGQGLQFLFEYFSETQRNKGNFPGRFSGRQFSNSRSEMNVSTLELGDSALYLCASTPAGTTNTEAFFGQGTRLTVV.

This chain connects TRBV6-1 to TRBJ1-4; D not resolved. The CDR3 is made up of 15 amino acids. Germline CDR1 reads MNHNS; CDR2 reads SASEGT. The ends were cut back, 6 bases at V and 8 bases at J, with 19 bases in the middle. In DNA, the CDR3 is TGTGCCAGCAGCGCCGAGAGGGCAAGATGGGAAAAACTGTTTTTT. Translated, it gives CASSAERARWEKLFF.

This clonotype was picked up many times. The rearrangement uses TRBV5-1 and TRBJ2-4; tentatively, D is TRBD2 (6 bases). V lost 4 bases and J lost 7, with 12 bases in between. The CDR3 contains 13 residues. Germline CDR1 SGHRS, CDR2 YFSETQ. The CDR3 region has the DNA TGCGCCAGCAGCGCGGACTACCCTAACATTCAGTACTTC. Protein product: CASSADYPNIQYF.

The J gene is TRBJ2-7, the V gene TRBV4-3; D remains unclear. The CDR3 is made up of 16 amino acids. The V end lost 0 bases, the J end lost 3 bases, and 15 bases lay between the germline ends. The germline V gene has CDR1 LGHNA and CDR2 YSLEER. Written as DNA, the CDR3 is TGCGCCAGCAGCCAAGATCTGGTAGGCCTACTCTACGAGCAGTACTTC. It encodes CASSQDLVGLLYEQYF.

This clonotype has at least ten counts. The chain combines TRBV20-1 with TRBJ2-3; D is undetermined. This CDR3 has 12 residues. With 3 bases removed from V and 0 bases from J, the gap between germline ends came to 4 bases. Germline CDR1 is DFQATT and CDR2 is SNEGSKA (reference sequence). The CDR3 DNA is TGCAGTGCTAGTTTAAGCACAGATACGCAGTATTTT. This sequence encodes CSASLSTDTQYF.

In its sample, this clonotype was seen many times. As DNA, the CDR3 is TGTGCCAGCAGTTACTCCGTACTAGCGGACCAAGAGACCCAGTACTTC. Translation gives CASSYSVLADQETQYF. The chain carries TRBV6-2 or TRBV6-3 and TRBJ2-5, with TRBD2 matching over 8 bases. V shed 0 bases and J 0 bases; nucleotides not matched to a gene: 3. The CDR3 is 16 residues long. The germline V gene has CDR1 MNHEY and CDR2 SVGEGT.

Written as DNA, the CDR3 is TGTGCCAGCAGTGCGGGGAAGGAGAGGAAAGCTTTCTTT. Protein: CASSAGKERKAFF. The gene calls are TRBV12-3 or TRBV12-4 and TRBJ1-1; D is unclear. The CDR3 has 13 amino acids. V lost 5 bases, J lost 9 bases, and 16 bases lay in between.

CDR3 residues: CASSLEMDLEQYF. DNA of the CDR3: TGCGCCAGCAGCTTGGAGATGGACCTCGAGCAGTACTTC. The V and J genes are TRBV5-1 and TRBJ2-7, with D hard to call. The CDR3 contains 13 residues. Germline V CDR1 and CDR2: SGHRS, YFSETQ. The V and J ends lost 0 bases and 6 bases respectively, with 10 bases between them. Full variable domain (outside the CDR3, taken from reference TRBV5-1 and TRBJ2-7): KAGVTQTPRYLIKTRGQQVTLSCSPISGHRSVSWYQQTPGQGLQFLFEYFSETQRNKGNFPGRFSGRQFSNSRSEMNVSTLELGDSALYLCASSLEMDLEQYFGPGTRLTVT.

This chain connects TRBV20-1 to TRBJ1-6; 7 nucleotides agree with TRBD1. This CDR3 has 13 residues. V was pared by 6 bases and J by 4 bases, with 3 bases of the junction left unmatched. Germline V gene sequence: CDR1 DFQATT, CDR2 SNEGSKA (reference sequence). CDR3 DNA sequence: TGCAGTGCCACGACAGGGTATAATTCACCCCTCCACTTT. Encoded protein: CSATTGYNSPLHF.

Ten or more counts support this clonotype. The chain uses TRBV7-2 and TRBJ2-2; D is ambiguous. Per germline, CDR1 SGHTA and CDR2 FQGNSA. Trimming removed 0 bases at V and 8 bases at J, with 13 bases between. This CDR3 has 15 residues. The CDR3 region has the DNA TGTGCCAGCAGCTTAGCGAGTACCAGCGAGGGGGAGCTGTTTTTT. The encoded protein is CASSLASTSEGELFF. The entire variable domain, with the rest obtained from reference TRBV7-2 and TRBJ2-2, is as follows: GAGVSQSPSNKVTEKGKDVELRCDPISGHTALYWYRQSLGQGLEFLIYFQGNSAPDKSGLPSDRFSAERTGGSVSTLTIQRTQQEDSAVYLCASSLASTSEGELFFGEGSRLTVL.

The table lists this clonotype with a few counts. This chain uses TRBV29-1 with TRBJ2-3; D may be TRBD1 or TRBD2 (7 bases each). Germline lookup yields CDR1 SQVTM and CDR2 ANQGSEA. The CDR3 runs to 16 residues. V lost 6 bases, J lost 2 bases, and 21 bases lay in between. The CDR3, as DNA: TGCAGCGTGGGGGGGGGTCCGGGACAGTACACAGATACGCAGTATTTT. It encodes CSVGGGPGQYTDTQYF.

This clonotype was observed many times. The J gene is TRBJ2-3, the V gene TRBV28; 7 bases are a match to TRBD2. J lost 2 bases, V lost 4 bases, and 9 bases had no gene match. Looked up from germline, CDR1 is MDHEN and CDR2 is SYDVKM. The CDR3 contains 16 residues. The CDR3 sequence: CASSSRLAANTDTQYF. CDR3 bases: TGTGCCAGCAGTTCCAGACTAGCAGCAAACACAGATACGCAGTATTTT.

This clonotype was counted between two and nine times. V is TRBV5-5 and J is TRBJ1-2, with D possibly TRBD1 on 6 matching bases. Germline V gives CDR1 SGHKS, CDR2 YYEKEE (reference sequence). The CDR3 covers 13 residues. Trimming took 4 bases from V and 6 from J, leaving 13 bases between them. CDR3 nucleotide sequence: TGTGCCAGCAGCCGGGGGGGCTACGATGGCTACACCTTC. Translated: CASSRGGYDGYTF.

The rearrangement uses TRBV5-6 and TRBJ2-1; the D is unclear. Germline CDR1 reads SGHDT; CDR2 reads YYEEEE. The CDR3 extends over 16 amino acids. V dropped 1 base and J dropped 0 bases, with 11 bases sitting between them. Here the CDR3 DNA reads TGTGCCAGCAGCTTGCGACTCCCGAGCTCCTACAATGAGCAGTTCTTC. Protein: CASSLRLPSSYNEQFF.

This clonotype has just a few counts. This sequence joins TRBV28 and TRBJ2-7; 7 positions match TRBD2. This CDR3 has 21 amino acids. Looked up from germline, CDR1 is MDHEN and CDR2 is SYDVKM. With 4 bases clipped from V and 0 bases from J, the junction kept 24 bases outside the gene matches. CDR3 nucleotides: TGTGCCAGCAGTTCCTTCCAGGCCAGCGGGACGAGACTACGGAACTCCTACGAGCAGTACTTC. It codes for CASSSFQASGTRLRNSYEQYF.

This chain joins TRBV7-2 and TRBJ1-3; maybe TRBD1 (5 bases). V lost 1 base and J 8 bases, leaving 9 bases between the germline ends. CDR1 SGHTA and CDR2 FQGNSA come from the germline V gene. CDR3 length: 13 residues. CDR3 nucleotides: TGTGCCAGCAGCTTAGGGTGGGGCGACACCATATATTTT. This encodes CASSLGWGDTIYF.

This clonotype was seen at least ten times. This sequence joins TRBV6-5 and TRBJ1-5; TRBD1 might be the D (5 bases). Between the trimmed V and J ends, which lost 2 bases and 6 bases, there was a span of 11 bases. This CDR3 spans 14 amino acids. Looked up from germline, CDR1 is MNHEY and CDR2 is SVGAGI. CDR3 sequence reads: CASSYGRGVQPQHF. In nucleotides, the CDR3 is TGTGCCAGCAGTTACGGTCGGGGGGTTCAGCCCCAGCATTTT.

CDR3 bases: TGTGCCAGCTCACCCAACAGGGAAATCCACTATGGCTACACCTTC. Translation: CASSPNREIHYGYTF. The genes are TRBV18 and TRBJ1-2, with D tentatively TRBD1 (6 bases). Germline CDR1 and CDR2: KGHSH and LQKENI. The CDR3 spans 15 residues. V was shortened by 3 bases and J by 3 bases, with 14 bases between the two germline ends.

This clonotype came up a few times. The CDR3 here is CASSPSLAGGPHGQFF. The DNA for the CDR3 is TGTGCCAGCAGTCCCAGTCTAGCGGGGGGGCCTCACGGGCAGTTCTTC. V gene TRBV6-2 or TRBV6-3 combines with J gene TRBJ2-1; 12 bases match TRBD2. Germline assignment: CDR1 MNHEY and CDR2 SVGEGT. CDR3 length: 16 residues. Trimming removed 5 bases from V and 12 bases from J; junction bases left unmatched: 14.

The chain links TRBV9 to TRBJ2-1; the D gene is possibly TRBD1 (5 bases). This CDR3 contains 18 residues. Germline V CDR1 and CDR2: SGDLS, YYNGEE. V lost 0 bases, J lost 4 bases, and 20 bases lay in between. The CDR3 nucleotides are TGTGCCAGCAGCGTAGCCCCCCAACAGGCTGTTCGATACAATGAGCAGTTCTTC. Encoded protein: CASSVAPQQAVRYNEQFF. The whole variable domain, filled in from reference TRBV9 and TRBJ2-1, reads DSGVTQTPKHLITATGQRVTLRCSPRSGDLSVYWYQQSLDQGLQFLIQYYNGEERAKGNILERFSAQQFPDLHSELNLSSLELGDSALYFCASSVAPQQAVRYNEQFFGPGTRLTVL.

The table lists this clonotype with many counts. The rearrangement uses TRBV30 and TRBJ2-3; 11 bases are a match to TRBD2. The CDR3 has 15 residues. The junction had 7 bases not matched to a gene; V was cut back by 0 bases and J by 8 bases. Per the germline V gene, CDR1 is GTSNPN and CDR2 is SVGIG (reference sequence). The CDR3 loop reads CAWSVLAGAMGTQYF. For the CDR3, the DNA is TGTGCCTGGAGTGTACTAGCGGGAGCCATGGGTACGCAGTATTTT.

V usage is TRBV2 and J usage is TRBJ2-5, with 8 bases matching TRBD1. Germline CDR1 and CDR2: SNHLY and FYNNEI. The ends lost 2 bases at V and 1 base at J; junction bases unmatched: 15. The CDR3 runs to 19 residues. The CDR3 DNA sequence: TGTGCCAGCAGTGAATTCCCGGACAGGGAGGAATCATCCCAAGAGACCCAGTACTTC. It specifies CASSEFPDREESSQETQYF.

The rearrangement links TRBV20-1 to TRBJ1-2; 7 bases map to TRBD1. This CDR3 spans 16 amino acids. Per the germline V gene, CDR1 is DFQATT and CDR2 is SNEGSKA (reference sequence). V lost 0 bases and J lost 4; bases outside the gene matches: 11. CDR3 bases: TGCAGTGCTAGAGAGTTCTCTGGGACAGAAATCTATGGCTACACCTTC. Protein: CSAREFSGTEIYGYTF.

CDR3 in amino acids: CASSGLAGGTLREQYF. The CDR3 nucleotides are TGTGCCAGCAGTGGACTAGCGGGAGGTACCCTACGAGAGCAGTACTTC. This chain connects TRBV28 to TRBJ2-7; 14 bases are a match to TRBD2. The CDR3 runs to 16 residues. V shed 5 bases and J 7 bases; nucleotides not matched to a gene: 10. Germline V gene sequence: CDR1 MDHEN, CDR2 SYDVKM.

The chain carries TRBV12-3 or TRBV12-4 and TRBJ1-5; D may be TRBD1 (6 bases). The CDR3 is 14 amino acids. Trimming took off 5 bases at V and 4 bases at J, with 12 bases between the two ends. CDR3 coding DNA: TGTGCCAGCAGTCCTACACAGGGAAATCAGCCCCAGCATTTT. Translating gives CASSPTQGNQPQHF.

This chain uses TRBV18 with TRBJ2-1, with D uncertain. V lost 0 bases and J 2 bases, leaving 8 bases between the germline ends. This CDR3 contains 15 residues. Germline loops: CDR1 KGHSH, CDR2 LQKENI. CDR3 nucleotide sequence: TGTGCCAGCTCACCACCACGAACGACCTACAATGAGCAGTTCTTC. Its translation is CASSPPRTTYNEQFF.

This clonotype was counted only a few times. The chain uses TRBV12-3 or TRBV12-4 and TRBJ2-2; unclear D gene. The CDR3 spans 14 residues. V was shortened by 5 bases and J by 6 bases, with 13 bases between the two germline ends. The CDR3 DNA sequence: TGTGCCAGCAGTATAGTGTCGGGCGCCGGGGAGCTGTTTTTT. Its protein product is CASSIVSGAGELFF.

Ten or more counts support this clonotype. This chain links TRBV12-3 or TRBV12-4 with TRBJ2-5; 9 bases are a match to TRBD1. This CDR3 has 14 amino acids. Germline trimming cut 6 bases from V and 5 bases from J; bases unmatched to any gene: 7. The CDR3 loop is CASSRTGVGETQYF. The DNA of the CDR3 is TGTGCCAGCAGCCGGACAGGGGTTGGCGAGACCCAGTACTTC.